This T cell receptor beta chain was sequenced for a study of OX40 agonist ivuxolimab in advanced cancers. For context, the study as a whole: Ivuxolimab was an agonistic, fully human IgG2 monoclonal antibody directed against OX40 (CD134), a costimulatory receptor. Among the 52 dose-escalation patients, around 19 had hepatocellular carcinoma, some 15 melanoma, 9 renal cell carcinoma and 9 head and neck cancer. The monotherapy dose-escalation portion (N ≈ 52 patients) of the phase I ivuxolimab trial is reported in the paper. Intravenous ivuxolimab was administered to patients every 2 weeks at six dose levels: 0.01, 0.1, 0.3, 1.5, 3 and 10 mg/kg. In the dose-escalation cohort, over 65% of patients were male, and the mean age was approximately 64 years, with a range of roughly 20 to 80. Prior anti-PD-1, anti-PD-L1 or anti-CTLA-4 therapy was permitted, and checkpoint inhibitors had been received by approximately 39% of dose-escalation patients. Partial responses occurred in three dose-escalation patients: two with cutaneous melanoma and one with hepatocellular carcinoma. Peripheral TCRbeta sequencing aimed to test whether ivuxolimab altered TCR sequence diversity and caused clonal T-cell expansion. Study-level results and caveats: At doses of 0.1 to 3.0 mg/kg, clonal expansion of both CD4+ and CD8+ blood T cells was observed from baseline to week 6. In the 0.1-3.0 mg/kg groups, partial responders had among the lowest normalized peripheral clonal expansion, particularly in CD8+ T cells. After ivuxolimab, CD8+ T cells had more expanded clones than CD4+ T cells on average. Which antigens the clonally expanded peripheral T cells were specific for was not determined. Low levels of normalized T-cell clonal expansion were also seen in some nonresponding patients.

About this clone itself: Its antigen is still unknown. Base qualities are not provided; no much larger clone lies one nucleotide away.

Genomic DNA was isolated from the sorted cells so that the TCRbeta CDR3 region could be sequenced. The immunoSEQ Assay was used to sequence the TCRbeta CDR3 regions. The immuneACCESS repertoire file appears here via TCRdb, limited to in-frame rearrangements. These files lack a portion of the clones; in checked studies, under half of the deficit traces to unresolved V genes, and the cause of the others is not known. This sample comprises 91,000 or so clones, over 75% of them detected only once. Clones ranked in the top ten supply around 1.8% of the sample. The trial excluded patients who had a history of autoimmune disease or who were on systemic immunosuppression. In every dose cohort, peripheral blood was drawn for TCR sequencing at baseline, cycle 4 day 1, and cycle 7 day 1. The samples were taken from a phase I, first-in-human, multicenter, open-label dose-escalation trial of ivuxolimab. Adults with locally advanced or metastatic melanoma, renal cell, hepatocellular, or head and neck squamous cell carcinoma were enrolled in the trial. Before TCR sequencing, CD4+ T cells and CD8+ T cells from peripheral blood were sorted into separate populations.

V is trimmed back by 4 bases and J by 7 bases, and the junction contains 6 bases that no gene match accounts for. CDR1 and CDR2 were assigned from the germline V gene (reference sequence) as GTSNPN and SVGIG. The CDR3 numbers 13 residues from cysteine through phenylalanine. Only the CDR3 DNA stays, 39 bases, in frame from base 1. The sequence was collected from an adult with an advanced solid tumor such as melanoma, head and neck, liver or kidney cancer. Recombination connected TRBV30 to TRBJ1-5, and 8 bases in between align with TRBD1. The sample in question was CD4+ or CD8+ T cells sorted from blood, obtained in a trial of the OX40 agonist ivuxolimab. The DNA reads TGTGCCTGGACCAGGGGGCAAGGACAGCCCCAGCATTTT. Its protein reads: CAWTRGQGQPQHF.